This T cell receptor (beta chain) originates from a study of tumor T cells in aggressive B-cell lymphoma. This CDR3 comprises 16 residues. V lost 0 bases to trimming and J lost 5 bases, with 16 bases between them. The germline V gene encodes CDR1 MNHEY and CDR2 SMNVEV (reference sequence). The table came from immunoSEQ multiplex PCR; TCRdb's copy has only in-frame clones and leaves some out. The table lists several hundred clones, 94% of them singletons. The genes are TRBV27 and TRBJ1-2, with D tentatively TRBD1 (5 bases). This sequence originates from an adult with diffuse large B cell lymphoma. The source material was tumor tissue. In DNA, the CDR3 is TGTGCCAGCAGTTTATCCCAGACAGCTCTAGGTTATGGCTACACCTTC. It codes for CASSLSQTALGYGYTF.